This entry lists 25 T cell receptor beta chains sequenced from one sample in a study of cytomegalovirus exposure and HLA in healthy donors. The PCR ran on 60 Vbeta and 13 Jbeta primers. Sequencing was performed with immunoSEQ multiplex PCR; in TCRdb, only in-frame clones are kept and a portion is missing. The table lists more than 120,000 clones, around 78% of them singletons. What was sequenced was PBMCs. The receptors were sampled from a woman in her 40s in good health and CMV-seropositive.

This clone was observed a handful of times. The chain links TRBV23-1 to TRBJ2-5; 8 bases match TRBD2. The DNA end lines up better with TRBJ2-7; the J call may be wrong. TRBV23-1 is classed as an ORF, of uncertain function. This CDR3 spans 16 amino acids. CDR3: CASRPKTSAQSYEQYF. The DNA of the CDR3 is TGCGCCAGCAGACCAAAGACTAGCGCCCAATCCTACGAGCAGTACTTC.

The chain combines TRBV5-1 with TRBJ2-2; 9 bases map to TRBD2. Germline CDR1 reads SGHRS; CDR2 reads YFSETQ. The CDR3 sequence is 16 residues long. V dropped 3 bases and J dropped 0; count of bases not matched to a gene: 3. CDR3 protein: CASSSLAGSNTGELFF. The CDR3, as DNA: TGCGCCAGCAGCTCCCTAGCGGGGTCGAACACCGGGGAGCTGTTTTTT.

CDR3 coding DNA: TGCGCCAGCAGCCAAGTACTAGCGGGAGGGAGAGATACGCAGTATTTT. This gives the protein CASSQVLAGGRDTQYF. The chain recombines TRBV4-1 with TRBJ2-3, with 13 bases lining up with TRBD2. Per the germline V gene, CDR1 is MGHRA and CDR2 is YSYEKL. CDR3 length equals 16 residues. V was clipped by 1 base and J by 5 bases; unmatched bases: 3.

Turning to this clone: The junction does not match germline at one end; this may be a read error. This rearrangement joins TRBV6-5 to TRBJ1-1; possibly TRBD1 for D (6 bases). Germline values: CDR1 MNHEY, CDR2 SVGAGI. The CDR3 sequence is 14 residues long. This CDR3 reads CARSLIPGDTEAFF. CDR3 coding DNA: TGTGCCCGCAGTCTTATACCAGGGGACACTGAAGCTTTCTTT.

A word on this clone: Other DNA variants within this sample encode the same CDR3. V usage is TRBV28 and J usage is TRBJ2-3; 11 bases line up with TRBD1. The germline V gene has CDR1 MDHEN and CDR2 SYDVKM. The CDR3 loop spans 13 amino acids. The J segment lost 4 bases and the V segment lost 6 bases, leaving 0 bases of the junction unmatched. CDR3 sequence (DNA): TGTGCCAGCAGGGGACAGGGGGCAGATACGCAGTATTTT. Amino acids: CASRGQGADTQYF.

The rearrangement uses TRBV6-6 and TRBJ2-5, with 12 bases lining up with TRBD2. The length of the CDR3 is 16 residues. CDR1 and CDR2 (germline): MNHNY, SVGAGI (reference sequence). The V gene end was trimmed by 5 bases and the J gene end by 5 bases; junction bases not matched to a gene: 9. CDR3 loop: CASSGTSGSRWETQYF. The CDR3 nucleotides are TGTGCCAGCAGTGGGACTAGCGGGTCAAGATGGGAGACCCAGTACTTC.

The chain links TRBV19 to TRBJ2-1, with D tentatively TRBD2 (6 bases). The CDR3 is 16 amino acids. Germline V gene data show CDR1 as LNHDA and CDR2 as SQIVND (reference sequence). V shed 0 bases and J shed 5 bases, with 14 bases lying between them. This CDR3 reads CASSIDIRGRDNEQFF. The DNA of the CDR3 is TGTGCCAGTAGTATAGATATCCGGGGGAGAGACAATGAGCAGTTCTTC.

The rearrangement links TRBV7-8 to TRBJ1-1, with D tentatively TRBD1 (6 bases). Germline V gene lookup returns CDR1 SGHVS and CDR2 FQNEAQ. The CDR3 runs 14 residues. Trimming removed 6 bases from V and 5 bases from J, with 16 bases in between. The CDR3 protein is CASSYTGWDTEAFF. The CDR3 DNA follows: TGTGCCAGCAGTTACACAGGGTGGGATACTGAAGCTTTCTTT.

The chain is built from TRBV27 and TRBJ2-1, with no clear D. The CDR3 contains 14 residues. Trimming took 1 base from V and 8 from J, leaving 12 bases between them. Germline V gene data show CDR1 as MNHEY and CDR2 as SMNVEV (reference sequence). The CDR3 DNA sequence: TGTGCCAGCAGTTTATATCGCGACTCGGATGAGCAGTTCTTC. Residues: CASSLYRDSDEQFF.

The sample holds a few counts of this clone. This CDR3 is CSALRTGQYF. For the CDR3, the DNA is TGCAGTGCTCTACGAACGGGGCAGTACTTC. The chain combines TRBV20-1 with TRBJ2-7; D remains unclear. Looked up from germline, CDR1 is DFQATT and CDR2 is SNEGSKA (reference sequence). Trimming pared 5 bases from V and 9 bases from J, leaving 11 bases between. This CDR3 region has 10 residues.

The chain joins TRBV27 to TRBJ2-1; 10 bases match TRBD2. This CDR3 comprises 15 residues. J was trimmed by 6 bases and V by 3 bases; bases with no gene match: 5. The V gene's germline CDR1 is MNHEY and CDR2 SMNVEV (reference sequence). CDR3 loop: CASSFVLAGRNEQFF. CDR3 in DNA: TGTGCCAGCAGTTTTGTACTAGCGGGACGCAATGAGCAGTTCTTC.

This clone has only a few counts. The chain couples TRBV10-3 to TRBJ2-5, with D possibly TRBD1 on 6 matching bases. CDR3 size: 16 residues. Per the germline V gene, CDR1 is ENHRY and CDR2 is SYGVKD. V shed 5 bases and J shed 5 bases, with 21 bases lying between them. CDR3 sequence (DNA): TGTGCCATCAGTTCCTCCACTCCGGACAGTCTTGAGACCCAGTACTTC. Protein sequence: CAISSSTPDSLETQYF.

This chain connects TRBV27 to TRBJ2-1; 10 nucleotides line up with TRBD2. CDR1 MNHEY and CDR2 SMNVEV come from the germline V gene (reference sequence). J was trimmed by 10 bases and V by 9 bases; bases with no gene match: 15. This CDR3 region has 15 residues. In DNA, the CDR3 is TGTGCCAGTTCTCAAGCGGGAGGGCCCGTCCAGGAGCAGTTCTTC. Translation gives CASSQAGGPVQEQFF.

J is TRBJ1-3 and V is TRBV29-1; TRBD1 agrees at 7 bases. The V segment lost 6 bases and the J segment 7 bases; nucleotides outside the gene matches: 9. From germline, CDR1 is SQVTM and CDR2 ANQGSEA. The CDR3 contains 13 residues. The CDR3 sequence is CSVQDRFKNTIYF. The DNA of the CDR3 is TGCAGCGTCCAGGACAGGTTTAAGAACACCATATATTTT.

This clone was found once. The chain combines TRBV7-8 with TRBJ1-3; D call uncertain. Trimming removed 4 bases at V and 3 bases at J, with 7 bases between. CDR3 length: 13 residues. Germline CDR1 is SGHVS and CDR2 is FQNEAQ. The DNA for the CDR3 is TGTGCCAGCAGCTCCAGAAATGGAAACACCATATATTTT. Protein product: CASSSRNGNTIYF.

The CDR3 DNA follows: TGTGCCAGCAGTGGACAGGGAACCAACGAGCAGTACTTC. The encoded protein is CASSGQGTNEQYF. This sequence joins TRBV6-1 and TRBJ2-7; 7 bases are shared with TRBD1. Per the germline V gene, CDR1 is MNHNS and CDR2 is SASEGT. This CDR3 region has 13 residues. The trim removed 4 bases at V and 5 bases at J, leaving 5 bases unmatched.

V and J are TRBV7-9 and TRBJ2-7, with TRBD2 matching over 13 bases. With 5 bases clipped from V and 5 bases from J, the junction kept 6 bases outside the gene matches. Germline CDR1 is SEHNR and CDR2 is FQNEAQ (reference sequence). The CDR3 consists of 15 residues. CDR3 DNA: TGTGCCAGCAGCCTCACTAGCGGGAGGGCCGACGAGCAGTACTTC. Amino acids: CASSLTSGRADEQYF.

The chain combines TRBV29-1 with TRBJ2-1; tentative D call: TRBD2 (7 bases). The CDR3 covers 15 residues. The V and J ends lost 5 bases and 0 bases respectively, with 14 bases between them. The germline CDR1 and CDR2 sequences are SQVTM and ANQGSEA. The CDR3 sequence is CSVSGTPSSYNEQFF. CDR3 DNA: TGCAGCGTTAGCGGGACACCAAGCTCCTACAATGAGCAGTTCTTC.

The chain joins TRBV4-2 to TRBJ2-5; D perhaps matches TRBD1 (5 bases). Germline CDR1 reads LGHNA; CDR2 reads YNFKEQ. V lost 3 bases, J lost 4 bases, and 9 bases lay in between. The length of the CDR3 is 13 residues. This CDR3 reads CASSHLRVETQYF. The CDR3 DNA reads as TGTGCCAGCAGCCACCTCAGGGTAGAGACCCAGTACTTC.

The gene calls are TRBV14 and TRBJ2-1, with TRBD2 identical over 15 bases. The CDR3 runs to 18 residues. The germline V gene has CDR1 SGHDN and CDR2 FVKESK. Trimming at V came to 4 bases and at J to 9 bases, leaving 13 bases not matched to a gene. The chain's CDR3 is CASSPSPGLAGGVGEQFF. CDR3 nucleotide sequence: TGTGCCAGCAGCCCGTCCCCCGGACTAGCGGGGGGGGTGGGTGAGCAGTTCTTC.

This clone was seen more than once but under ten times. This chain links TRBV4-2 with TRBJ2-1; TRBD2 agrees at 11 bases. V lost 0 bases, J lost 8 bases, and 18 bases stayed unmatched. The CDR3 is 20 residues long. Germline CDR1 reads LGHNA; CDR2 reads YNFKEQ. The CDR3 spells CASSQERASGGLAVRDEQFF. CDR3 coding DNA: TGTGCCAGCAGCCAAGAACGGGCCTCGGGGGGACTAGCGGTTAGGGATGAGCAGTTCTTC.

The CDR3 DNA reads TGTGCCAGCAGCTTGGACGGTCGGTCCTCAATCTATGGCTACACCTTC. This translates into CASSLDGRSSIYGYTF. The genes are TRBV5-4 and TRBJ1-2, with D hard to call. This CDR3 region has 16 residues. Germline CDR1 SGHNT, CDR2 YYREEE (reference sequence). V was cut by 0 bases and J by 4 bases, with 16 bases left in between.

V usage is TRBV28 and J usage is TRBJ2-7, with D maybe TRBD2 (6 bases). The V gene lost 5 bases and the J gene lost 9 bases, with 14 bases spanning the gap. The CDR3 is 12 amino acids. Germline V CDR1 and CDR2: MDHEN, SYDVKM. CDR3 nucleotides: TGTGCCAGCAGTCTAGAGGGACTTGCGCAGTACTTC. This gives the protein CASSLEGLAQYF.

This clone was seen only once. The chain recombines TRBV28 with TRBJ1-2, with 9 bases lining up with TRBD1. V was pared by 7 bases and J by 4 bases, with 7 bases of the junction left unmatched. The CDR3 length is 14 residues. The V gene's germline CDR1 is MDHEN and CDR2 SYDVKM. CDR3 coding DNA: TGTGCCAGCACCGCCCCGGGACAGGGCTATGGCTACACCTTC. Translating gives CASTAPGQGYGYTF.

V and J are TRBV10-3 and TRBJ2-7, with D possibly TRBD2 on 5 matching bases. Trimming left V 6 bases short and J 3 bases short, with 18 bases between. Germline V gives CDR1 ENHRY, CDR2 SYGVKD. This CDR3 is built from 15 residues. The CDR3 here is CAIRSMEDSFYEQYF. The CDR3 region has the DNA TGTGCCATCAGGAGCATGGAGGACTCCTTCTACGAGCAGTACTTC.